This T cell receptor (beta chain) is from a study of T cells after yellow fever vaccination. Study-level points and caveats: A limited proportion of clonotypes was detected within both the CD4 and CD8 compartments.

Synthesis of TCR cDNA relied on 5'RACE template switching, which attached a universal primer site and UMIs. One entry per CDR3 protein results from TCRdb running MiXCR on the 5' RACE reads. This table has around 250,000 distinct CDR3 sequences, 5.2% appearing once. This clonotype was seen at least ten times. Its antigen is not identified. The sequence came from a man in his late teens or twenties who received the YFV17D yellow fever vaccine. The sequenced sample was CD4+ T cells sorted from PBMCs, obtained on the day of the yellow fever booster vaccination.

The CDR3 coding sequence is TGTGCCAGCAGGCGTGACAGGGGATCTGAGCAGTTCTTC. Amino acid sequence: CASRRDRGSEQFF. V gene TRBV7-2 combines with J gene TRBJ2-1; 8 positions agree with TRBD1. The trim removed 6 bases at V and 9 bases at J, leaving 7 bases unmatched. The germline V gene has CDR1 SGHTA and CDR2 FQGNSA. This CDR3 comprises 13 residues.